The rows below give T cell receptor beta chains drawn from one sample of a study of CD8 T cells in ankylosing spondylitis. MiXCR, applied by TCRdb to the 5' RACE reads, yields one record per CDR3 protein. The data hold about 150,000 distinct CDR3 sequences, with approximately 48% observed a single time. The material sequenced was synovial fluid, either unsorted or a sorted T cell fraction (not recorded which). All receptors derive from a male donor with ankylosing spondylitis. CDR3s include the opening cysteine and the closing phenylalanine or tryptophan. D genes are given only for firm matches. Clone sizes are given selectively: once, few, many, or a class where the clone is expanded.

j_call cdr3_length v_call d_call clone_size cdr3_nt cdr3_aa
TRBJ2-1 22 TRBV11-1 TRBD1 . TGTGCCAGCAGCTTAGCGCTTCGTGGGACAGGTGCTTTATTATTCGGCTACAATGAGCAGTTCTTC CASSLALRGTGALLFGYNEQFF
TRBJ2-7 12 TRBV12-3/TRBV12-4 . . TGTGCCAGCAGTCCCTCACTAGCCGAGCAGTACTTC CASSPSLAEQYF
TRBJ2-1 15 TRBV29-1 TRBD2 few TGCAGCGTTGAATGGAGCGGGAGTTCCTACAATGAGCAGTTCTTC CSVEWSGSSYNEQFF
TRBJ1-1 12 TRBV2 . . TGTGCCAGCAGGAGAGTGAACACTGAAGCTTTCTTT CASRRVNTEAFF
TRBJ2-1 18 TRBV27 TRBD2 . TGTGCCAGCAGTTTATGGGGACTAGCGGGGGGCTCCTACAATGAGCAGTTCTTC CASSLWGLAGGSYNEQFF
TRBJ1-1 19 TRBV4-2 . . TGTGCCAGCAGCCAAGTATTGGGGGGACCCCGAGTTTGGAACACTGAAGCTTTCTTT CASSQVLGGPRVWNTEAFF
TRBJ2-7 14 TRBV4-2 . few TGTGCCAGCAGCCAAGTAGTCAGGGGGGATGAGCAGTACTTC CASSQVVRGDEQYF
TRBJ2-1 16 TRBV5-1 TRBD2 few TGCGCCAGCAGCTTCCTAGCGGGGGGGAGGTACAATGAGCAGTTCTTC CASSFLAGGRYNEQFF
TRBJ1-1 14 TRBV12-3/TRBV12-4 . . TGTGCCAGCAGGGGGGGACCCAGGGAAGATGAAGCTTTCTTT CASRGGPREDEAFF
TRBJ1-5 18 TRBV5-5 . . TGTGCCAGCAGCTCGGGCTACTGGGGGGGCAGGAGCAATCAGCCCCAGCATTTT CASSSGYWGGRSNQPQHF
TRBJ1-5 14 TRBV5-1 . . TGCGCCAGCAGCTTGGGTCAGGGAGGTCAGCCCCAGCATTTT CASSLGQGGQPQHF
TRBJ2-1 16 TRBV12-3/TRBV12-4 . . TGTGCCAGCAGTTTCTGGGCGGGTCCGGAGCTAGGTGAGCAGTTCTTC CASSFWAGPELGEQFF
TRBJ2-1 13 TRBV20-1 TRBD2 . TGCAGTGCCACTAGCGGGGTTTACAATGAGCAGTTCTTC CSATSGVYNEQFF
TRBJ2-1 17 TRBV2 TRBD2 . TGTGCCAGAGGGGAAATACTAGCGGGAGACCACTACAATGAGCAGTTCTTC CARGEILAGDHYNEQFF
TRBJ2-3 18 TRBV12-3/TRBV12-4 TRBD2 . TGTGCCAGCAGTGGGACTAGCGGGAAGATTCTTACTTTCGATACGCAGTATTTT CASSGTSGKILTFDTQYF
TRBJ1-5 13 TRBV28 . . TGTGCCAGCAGTTTTGCCAGGAATCAGCCCCAGCATTTT CASSFARNQPQHF